The sequence of this T cell receptor (beta chain) was determined in a study of beta chain features in type 1 diabetes. Regarding the study as a whole: Using cDNA template may skew counts toward highly expressing activated cells. Shorter TCRB CDR3s, moderately but significantly so, were found in Type 1 diabetes patients in all four CD4+ subsets.

The CDR3 loop spans 15 amino acids. Germline loops: CDR1 SGHRS, CDR2 YFSETQ. V was shortened by 2 bases and J by 2 bases, with 11 bases between the two germline ends. Of note for this clone: Its antigen is undetermined.

The entirety of the isolated RNA underwent reverse transcription, so expressed TCRB transcripts were sequenced. Method: immunoSEQ multiplex PCR; TCRdb's copy keeps in-frame clones and lacks some. The sample shows around 250,000 clones, around 13% of them seen only once. This clonotype was obtained from a man between 25 and 39 years old with type 1 diabetes. What was sequenced was naive CD4+ T cells from blood. The chain carries TRBV5-1 and TRBJ2-1; possible D gene TRBD1, 5 bases. CDR3 nucleotide sequence: TGCGCCAGCAGCTTCGGCTTGACAGCCTACAATGAGCAGTTCTTC. Its protein product is CASSFGLTAYNEQFF.